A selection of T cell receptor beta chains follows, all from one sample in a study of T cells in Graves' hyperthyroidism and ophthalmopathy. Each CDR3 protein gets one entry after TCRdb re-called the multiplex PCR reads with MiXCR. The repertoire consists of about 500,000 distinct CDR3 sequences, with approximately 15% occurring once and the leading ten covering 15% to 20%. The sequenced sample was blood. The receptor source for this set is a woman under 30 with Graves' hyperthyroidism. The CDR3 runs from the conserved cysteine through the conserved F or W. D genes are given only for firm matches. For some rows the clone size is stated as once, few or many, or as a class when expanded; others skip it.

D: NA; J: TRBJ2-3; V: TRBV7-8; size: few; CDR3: CASSLALLASSTDTQYF; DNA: TGTGCCAGCAGCTTAGCACTCCTAGCTTCTAGCACAGATACGCAGTATTTT
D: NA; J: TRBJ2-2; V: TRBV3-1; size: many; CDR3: CASSQEGGRELFF; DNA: TGTGCCAGCAGCCAAGAAGGAGGCCGGGAGCTGTTTTTT
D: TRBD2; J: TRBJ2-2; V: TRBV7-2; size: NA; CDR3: CASSLRTSGKKNTGELFF; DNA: TGTGCCAGCAGCCTCCGGACTAGCGGTAAAAAGAACACCGGGGAGCTGTTTTTT
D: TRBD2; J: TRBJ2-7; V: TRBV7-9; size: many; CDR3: CASSGRVPYEQYF; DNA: TGTGCCAGCAGCGGGAGGGTACCCTACGAGCAGTACTTC
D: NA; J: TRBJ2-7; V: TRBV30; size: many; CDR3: CAWSVKRDFTYEQYF; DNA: TGTGCCTGGAGTGTAAAACGGGACTTCACCTACGAGCAGTACTTC
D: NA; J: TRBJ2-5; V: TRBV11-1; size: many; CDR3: CASSDGQRETQYF; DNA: TGTGCCAGCAGCGACGGACAGCGAGAGACCCAGTACTTC
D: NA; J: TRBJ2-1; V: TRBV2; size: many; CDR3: CASSDASPTYNEQFF; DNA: TGTGCCAGCAGTGACGCTAGCCCCACCTACAATGAGCAGTTCTTC
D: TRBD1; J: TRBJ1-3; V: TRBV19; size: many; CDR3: CASMTGMSGNTIYF; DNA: TGTGCCAGTATGACAGGGATGTCTGGAAACACCATATATTTT
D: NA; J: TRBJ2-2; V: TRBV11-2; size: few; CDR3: CASSFETVKTGELFF; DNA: TGTGCCAGCAGCTTCGAGACAGTTAAAACCGGGGAGCTGTTTTTT
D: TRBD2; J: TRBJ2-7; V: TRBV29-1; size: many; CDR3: CSVSGGRASEQYF; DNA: TGCAGCGTCTCGGGCGGGAGGGCCTCCGAGCAGTACTTC
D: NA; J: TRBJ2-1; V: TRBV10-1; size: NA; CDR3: CASSETRPGTSTNEQFF; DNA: TGCGCCAGCAGTGAGACCCGTCCCGGGACCTCCACCAATGAGCAGTTCTTC
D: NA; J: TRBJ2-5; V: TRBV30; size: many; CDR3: CAWGQSAGQVGTQYF; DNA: TGTGCCTGGGGCCAAAGCGCGGGCCAGGTCGGGACCCAGTACTTC
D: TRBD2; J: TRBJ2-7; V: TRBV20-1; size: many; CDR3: CSARLAGFAYEQYF; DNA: TGCAGTGCTAGACTAGCGGGATTCGCCTACGAGCAGTACTTC
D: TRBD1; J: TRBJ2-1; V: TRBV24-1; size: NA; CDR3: CAISGTGDGQFF; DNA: TGTGCCATCTCCGGGACAGGAGATGGCCAGTTCTTC
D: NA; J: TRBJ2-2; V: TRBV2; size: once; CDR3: CASQGGTGELFF; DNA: TGTGCCAGCCAGGGGGGCACCGGGGAGCTGTTTTTT
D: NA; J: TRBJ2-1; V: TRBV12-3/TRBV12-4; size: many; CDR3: CASSLEEGLYNEQFF; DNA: TGTGCCAGCAGTTTAGAGGAGGGCCTTTACAATGAGCAGTTCTTC
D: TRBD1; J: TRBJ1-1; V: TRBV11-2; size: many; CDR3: CASSTGQGKRNTEAFF; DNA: TGTGCCAGCAGCACTGGACAGGGGAAAAGGAACACTGAAGCTTTCTTT
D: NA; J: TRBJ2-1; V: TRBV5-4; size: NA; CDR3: CAIRGGPTHLGYYNEQFF; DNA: TGTGCCATCAGAGGGGGACCCACACACCTGGGCTACTACAATGAGCAGTTCTTC
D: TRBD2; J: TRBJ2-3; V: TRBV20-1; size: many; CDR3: CSARGGTSGLTDTQYF; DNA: TGCAGTGCTAGAGGAGGGACTAGCGGACTCACAGATACGCAGTATTTT
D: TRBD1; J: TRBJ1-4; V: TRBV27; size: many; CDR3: CASRLQGASEKLFF; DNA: TGTGCCAGCAGGTTACAGGGGGCGTCTGAAAAACTGTTTTTT
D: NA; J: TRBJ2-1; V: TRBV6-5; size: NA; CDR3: CASSYNGGEQFF; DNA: TGTGCCAGCAGTTACAACGGAGGGGAGCAGTTCTTC
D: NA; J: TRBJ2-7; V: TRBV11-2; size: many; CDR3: CASSPGYEQYF; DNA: TGTGCCAGCAGCCCCGGATACGAGCAGTACTTC
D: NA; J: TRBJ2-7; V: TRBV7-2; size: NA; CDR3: CASSIIASSYEQYF; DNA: TGTGCCAGTAGTATAATCGCCAGTTCCTACGAGCAGTACTTC
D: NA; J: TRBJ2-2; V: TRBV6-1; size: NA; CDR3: CAGLRLFANTGELFF; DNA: TGTGCCGGCCTTCGCCTGTTCGCGAACACCGGGGAGCTGTTTTTT
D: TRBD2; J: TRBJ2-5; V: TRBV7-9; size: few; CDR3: CASSRGLAVMYQETQYF; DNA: TGTGCCAGCAGTCGAGGGCTAGCGGTTATGTACCAAGAGACCCAGTACTTC
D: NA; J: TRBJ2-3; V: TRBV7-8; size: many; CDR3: CASSWGSATSTDTQYF; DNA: TGTGCCAGCAGCTGGGGGTCTGCTACTAGCACAGATACGCAGTATTTT
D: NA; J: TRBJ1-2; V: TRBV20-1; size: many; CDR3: CSARVSNYGYTF; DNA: TGCAGTGCTAGAGTCTCAAACTATGGCTACACCTTC
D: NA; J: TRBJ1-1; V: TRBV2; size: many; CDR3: CASIARALNTEAFF; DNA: TGTGCCAGCATTGCCAGGGCCCTGAACACTGAAGCTTTCTTT
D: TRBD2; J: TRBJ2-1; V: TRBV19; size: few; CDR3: CASSPAGLAGGNNEQFF; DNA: TGTGCCAGTAGTCCCGCCGGACTAGCGGGGGGGAACAATGAGCAGTTCTTC
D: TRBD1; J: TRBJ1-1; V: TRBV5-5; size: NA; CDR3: CASSLAAGTVNTEAFF; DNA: TGTGCCAGCAGCTTGGCCGCCGGGACAGTAAACACTGAAGCTTTCTTT
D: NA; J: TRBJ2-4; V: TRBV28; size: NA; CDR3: CASSAIGNIQYF; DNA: TGTGCCAGCAGTGCCATCGGAAACATTCAGTACTTC
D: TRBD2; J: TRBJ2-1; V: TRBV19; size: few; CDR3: CASSIQAGGYNEQFF; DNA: TGTGCCAGTAGTATTCAAGCGGGAGGTTACAATGAGCAGTTCTTC
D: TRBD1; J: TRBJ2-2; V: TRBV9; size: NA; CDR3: CASSGDRGFGELFF; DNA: TGTGCCAGCAGCGGTGACAGGGGGTTCGGGGAGCTGTTTTTT
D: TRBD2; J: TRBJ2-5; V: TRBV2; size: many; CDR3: CAIGTSARETQYF; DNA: TGTGCCATCGGGACTAGCGCCAGGGAGACCCAGTACTTC
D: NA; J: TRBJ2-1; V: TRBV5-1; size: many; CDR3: CASSLQANEQFF; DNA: TGCGCCAGCAGCTTGCAAGCCAATGAGCAGTTCTTC
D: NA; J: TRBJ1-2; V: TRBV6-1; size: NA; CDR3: CASRRSSNYGYTF; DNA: TGTGCCAGCCGTCGGAGCTCTAACTATGGCTACACCTTC
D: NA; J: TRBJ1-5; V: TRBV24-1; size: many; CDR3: CATSEAMYNQPQHF; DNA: TGTGCCACCAGTGAAGCGATGTACAATCAGCCCCAGCATTTT
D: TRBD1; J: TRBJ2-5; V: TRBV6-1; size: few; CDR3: CASSPQGASQYF; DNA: TGTGCCAGCAGTCCTCAGGGGGCCTCCCAGTACTTC
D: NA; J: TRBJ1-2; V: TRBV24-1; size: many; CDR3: CATSDTLAGETGGYTF; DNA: TGTGCCACCAGTGATACTCTAGCCGGGGAAACCGGGGGCTACACCTTC